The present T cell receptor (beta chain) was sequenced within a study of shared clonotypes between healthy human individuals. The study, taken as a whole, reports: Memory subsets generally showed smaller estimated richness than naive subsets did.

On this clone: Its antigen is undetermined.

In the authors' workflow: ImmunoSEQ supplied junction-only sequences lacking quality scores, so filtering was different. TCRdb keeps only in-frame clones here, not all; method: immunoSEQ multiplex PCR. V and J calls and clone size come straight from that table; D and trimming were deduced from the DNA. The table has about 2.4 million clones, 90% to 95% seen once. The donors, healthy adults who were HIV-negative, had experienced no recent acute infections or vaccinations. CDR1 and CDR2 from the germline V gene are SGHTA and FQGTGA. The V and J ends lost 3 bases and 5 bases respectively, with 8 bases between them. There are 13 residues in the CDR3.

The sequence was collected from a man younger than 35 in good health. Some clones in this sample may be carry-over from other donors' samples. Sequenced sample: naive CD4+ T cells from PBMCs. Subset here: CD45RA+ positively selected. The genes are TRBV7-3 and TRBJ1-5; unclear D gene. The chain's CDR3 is CASSLMDDQPQHF. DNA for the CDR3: TGTGCCAGCAGCTTGATGGACGATCAGCCCCAGCATTTT. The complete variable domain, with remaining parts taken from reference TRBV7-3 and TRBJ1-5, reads GAGVSQTPSNKVTEKGKYVELRCDPISGHTALYWYRQSLGQGPEFLIYFQGTGAADDSGLPNDRFFAVRPEGSVSTLKIQRTERGDSAVYLCASSLMDDQPQHFGDGTRLSIL.